This TCR beta chain was captured by sequencing in a study of cytomegalovirus exposure and HLA in healthy donors. Study summary: In a later analysis, it was reported that the approximately 110 validation repertoires had been produced on the same platform as the 670 or so repertoires belonging to the first cohort.

Here immunoSEQ multiplex PCR was the method, and the copy in TCRdb shows in-frame clones only, minus some. The sample lists about 220,000 clones; over 70% were seen once. There are 12 residues in the CDR3. Per the germline V gene, CDR1 is SGHDT and CDR2 is YYEEEE. V shed 4 bases and J shed 2 bases, with 6 bases lying between them. An approximately 130-subject validation cohort, separate from the 666-subject first cohort, supplied the donors. The sequence was obtained from a woman aged 30 to 39 in good health and CMV-seropositive. The sequencing input was PBMCs. J is TRBJ1-1 and V is TRBV5-6; weak D call: TRBD1 (5 bases). The CDR3 DNA reads as TGTGCCAGCAGCAGGGGCAACACTGAAGCTTTCTTT. Its protein is CASSRGNTEAFF.